This T cell receptor (beta chain) was sequenced during a study of blood T cells in healthy people across ages. A J-beta primer mix and a sample-barcoded 5' primer were used in a second PCR of roughly 6 to 12 cycles. TCRdb redid the calling of the 5' RACE reads with MiXCR, one entry per CDR3 protein. The sample lists over 1,200,000 distinct CDR3 sequences, roughly 60% occurring once. The ends lost 7 bases at V and 5 bases at J; junction bases unmatched: 6. The CDR3 totals 13 residues. Germline-derived CDR1 and CDR2 are MNHEY and SVGAGI. Study-wide results and limits: The study could not conclusively compare naive and antigen-experienced cells, given its unsorted PBMCs. A strong correlation was found between TCR beta diversity and the percentage of naive T cells.

This clonotype was recorded many times. Its antigen is as yet unknown. The sequencing input was blood. The rearrangement links TRBV6-5 to TRBJ2-3, with 7 positions matching TRBD1. This receptor was taken from a man younger than 35 in good health. The CDR3 bases are TGTGCCAGCACCACGTCAGGGGGAGATACGCAGTATTTT. It is translated as CASTTSGGDTQYF.